A single TCR beta chain is shown here with its context. The antigen is not known. This record comes from a study of tumor-infiltrating lymphocytes in glioblastoma multiforme. General study findings and limits: Detected clone frequencies may not reflect cell counts, being RNA-based. TCR plus mutation findings rest on a single glioblastoma patient.

Germline V gene data show CDR1 as SGHAT and CDR2 as FQNNGV. CDR3 length: 12 residues. The V end was cut by 5 bases, the J end by 6 bases, with 11 bases between. Multiple V-beta primers and a C-beta primer amplified TCRB from RNA. No unique molecular identifiers were described for these TCRB libraries. TCRdb itself ran the multiplex PCR reads through MiXCR, one entry per CDR3 protein. The table has about 8,400 distinct CDR3 sequences, 65% to 75% seen once. The chain links TRBV11-2 to TRBJ2-7, with D maybe TRBD2 (5 bases). Sequenced: brain tumor tissue. The TCR originated in a male donor with glioblastoma. CDR3 sequence: CASSRGIFEQYF. The CDR3 nucleotides read TGTGCCAGCAGCAGAGGGATCTTCGAGCAGTACTTC.